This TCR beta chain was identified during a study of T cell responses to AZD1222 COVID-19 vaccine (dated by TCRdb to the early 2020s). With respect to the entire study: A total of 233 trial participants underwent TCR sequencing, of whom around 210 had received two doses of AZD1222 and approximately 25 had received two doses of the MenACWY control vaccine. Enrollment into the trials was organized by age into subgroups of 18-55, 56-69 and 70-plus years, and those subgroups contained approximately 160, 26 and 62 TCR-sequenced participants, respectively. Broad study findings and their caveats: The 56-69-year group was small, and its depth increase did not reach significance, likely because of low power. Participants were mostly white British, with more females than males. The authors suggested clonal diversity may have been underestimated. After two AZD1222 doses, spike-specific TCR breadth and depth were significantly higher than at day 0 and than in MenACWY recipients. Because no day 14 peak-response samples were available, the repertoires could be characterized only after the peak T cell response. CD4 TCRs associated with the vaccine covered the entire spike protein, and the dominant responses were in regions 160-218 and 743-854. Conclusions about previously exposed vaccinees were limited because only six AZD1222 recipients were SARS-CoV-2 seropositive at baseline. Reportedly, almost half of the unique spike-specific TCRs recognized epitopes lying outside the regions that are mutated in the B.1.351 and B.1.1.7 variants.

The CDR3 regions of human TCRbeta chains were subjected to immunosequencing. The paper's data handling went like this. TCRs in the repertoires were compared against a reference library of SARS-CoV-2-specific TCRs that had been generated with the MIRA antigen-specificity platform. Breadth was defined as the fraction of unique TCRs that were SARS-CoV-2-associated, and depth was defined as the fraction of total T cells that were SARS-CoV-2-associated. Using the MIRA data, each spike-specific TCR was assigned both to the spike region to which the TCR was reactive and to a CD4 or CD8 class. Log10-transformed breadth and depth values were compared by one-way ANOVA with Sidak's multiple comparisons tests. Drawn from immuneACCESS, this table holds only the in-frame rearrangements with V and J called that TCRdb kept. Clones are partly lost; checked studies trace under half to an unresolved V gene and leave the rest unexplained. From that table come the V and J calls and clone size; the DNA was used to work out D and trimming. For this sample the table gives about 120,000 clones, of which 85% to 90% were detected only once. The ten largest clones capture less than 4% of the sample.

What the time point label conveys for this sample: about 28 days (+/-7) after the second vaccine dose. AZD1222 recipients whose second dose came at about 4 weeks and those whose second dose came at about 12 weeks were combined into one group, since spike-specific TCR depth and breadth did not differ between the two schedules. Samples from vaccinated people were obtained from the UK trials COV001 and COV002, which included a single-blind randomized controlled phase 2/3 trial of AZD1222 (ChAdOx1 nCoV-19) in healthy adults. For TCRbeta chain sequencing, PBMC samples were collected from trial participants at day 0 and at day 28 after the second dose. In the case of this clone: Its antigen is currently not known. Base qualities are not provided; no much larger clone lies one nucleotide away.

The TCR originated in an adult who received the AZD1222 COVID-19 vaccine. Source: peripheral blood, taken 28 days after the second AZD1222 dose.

The DNA is TGTGCCAGCGGAGGAAACCGGGACCCCCAGACCCAGTACTTC. It is translated as CASGGNRDPQTQYF. The sequence links TRBV11-2 to TRBJ2-5, with a tentative D call of TRBD1 or TRBD2, each matching 5 bases. CDR1 and CDR2 were assigned from the germline V gene as SGHAT and FQNNGV. Relative to germline, V is 8 bases shorter and J is 6 bases shorter, with 19 bases between their ends. The CDR3 measures 14 amino acids from cysteine to phenylalanine. Only the CDR3 region is kept as DNA, spanning 42 bases read in frame from base 1.